This passage covers 28 T cell receptor beta chains from one sample sequenced in a study of blood T cell repertoires in COVID-19. The table came from immunoSEQ multiplex PCR; TCRdb's copy has only in-frame clones and leaves some out. In the table there are 140,000 to 150,000 clones, 80% to 90% of which are singletons. What was sequenced was peripheral blood. Receptors were obtained from an older woman with COVID-19, enrolled during active disease.

The rearrangement links TRBV4-1 to TRBJ2-3, with D possibly TRBD2 on 5 matching bases. The CDR3 loop spans 16 amino acids. Germline CDR1 is MGHRA and CDR2 is YSYEKL. Trimming removed 0 bases at V and 4 bases at J, with 14 bases between. The CDR3 DNA reads as TGCGCCAGCAGCCAAGATAACACCTGGGGAGCAGATACGCAGTATTTT. This codes for CASSQDNTWGADTQYF.

The chain couples TRBV25-1 to TRBJ2-2; D gene uncertain. Germline lookup yields CDR1 MGHDK and CDR2 SYGVNS. With 6 bases removed from V and 3 bases from J, the gap between germline ends came to 14 bases. The CDR3 length is 15 residues. The CDR3: CASRPPHRDTGELFF. The CDR3 DNA sequence: TGTGCCAGCAGACCCCCACACCGGGACACCGGGGAGCTGTTTTTT.

This clone was detected only once. This chain joins TRBV3-1 (or the pseudogene TRBV3-2) and TRBJ2-5; D perhaps matches TRBD2 (6 bases). With 9 bases removed from V and 0 bases from J, the gap between germline ends came to 11 bases. This CDR3 is 13 amino acids long. Per germline, CDR1 LGHDT and CDR2 YNNKEL (reference sequence). CDR3 in DNA: TGTGCCAGTCTCGGAGGGTACCAAGAGACCCAGTACTTC. This gives the protein CASLGGYQETQYF.

This clone was seen a handful of times. The CDR3 coding sequence is TGTGCCAGCATGACAGGGGGAAGGCAGCCCCAGCATTTT. Its translation is CASMTGGRQPQHF. This chain links TRBV6-5 with TRBJ1-5, with 9 bases aligning to TRBD1. CDR3 size: 13 residues. V trimming: 7 bases; J trimming: 7 bases; junction bases outside the gene matches: 5. Germline assignment: CDR1 MNHEY and CDR2 SVGAGI.

The rearrangement links TRBV5-6 to TRBJ1-2; D is uncertain. From germline, CDR1 is SGHDT and CDR2 YYEEEE. Trimming stripped 0 bases from V and 4 bases from J, with 10 bases between. This CDR3 comprises 14 residues. The CDR3 loop is CASSLDREGYGYTF. The CDR3 DNA reads TGTGCCAGCAGCTTGGATAGGGAGGGCTATGGCTACACCTTC. The whole variable domain, filled in from reference TRBV5-6 and TRBJ1-2, reads DAGVTQSPTHLIKTRGQQVTLRCSPKSGHDTVSWYQQALGQGPQFIFQYYEEEERQRGNFPDRFSGHQFPNYSSELNVNALLLGDSALYLCASSLDREGYGYTFGSGTRLTVV.

The chain carries TRBV24-1 and TRBJ1-2; weak D call: TRBD1 (5 bases). This CDR3 region has 14 residues. Per germline, CDR1 KGHDR and CDR2 SFDVKD. Between the trimmed V and J ends, which lost 8 bases and 5 bases, there was a span of 17 bases. The CDR3 loop is CATNTGGGGYGYTF. CDR3 nucleotide sequence: TGTGCCACCAATACCGGGGGGGGTGGGTATGGCTACACCTTC.

Only one count was recorded for this clone. The junction departs from the called germline gene at one end, perhaps through a read error. V gene TRBV24-1 combines with J gene TRBJ1-2, with 9 bases matching TRBD1. The V gene's germline CDR1 is KGHDR and CDR2 SFDVKD. This CDR3 is 14 amino acids long. The CDR3 sequence is CATSDWDRAKVSVF. Here the CDR3 DNA reads TGTGCCACCAGTGACTGGGACAGGGCCAAAGTTTCAGTCTTC.

The chain couples TRBV5-4 to TRBJ2-1; 10 bases match TRBD2. Germline CDR1 reads SGHNT; CDR2 reads YYREEE (reference sequence). After removal of 0 bases from V and 9 bases from J, the junction contained 6 bases not matched to a gene. This CDR3 comprises 15 residues. The CDR3 nucleotides are TGTGCCAGCAGCTTGGCTCCTAGCGGGGGATTTGAGCAGTTCTTC. Protein: CASSLAPSGGFEQFF.

Only one count was recorded for this clone. The chain recombines TRBV10-3 with TRBJ2-7; D perhaps matches TRBD1 (5 bases). V was cut by 2 bases and J by 2 bases, with 13 bases left in between. The CDR3 runs to 15 residues. From germline, CDR1 is ENHRY and CDR2 SYGVKD. The CDR3 sequence: CAISERKGIPYEQYF. In DNA form, the CDR3 reads TGTGCCATCAGTGAGAGAAAGGGGATCCCCTACGAGCAGTACTTC.

The CDR3 nucleotides read TGCGCCAGCAGCCAACAAGACAGGGGGGACACTGAAGCTTTCTTT. This translates into CASSQQDRGDTEAFF. The gene calls are TRBV4-1 and TRBJ1-1; TRBD1 agrees at 9 bases. The junction had 4 bases not matched to a gene; V was cut back by 2 bases and J by 3 bases. CDR1 and CDR2 from the germline V gene are MGHRA and YSYEKL. CDR3 length: 15 amino acids.

The genes are TRBV6-5 and TRBJ2-2, with D perhaps matching TRBD1 (6 bases). Trimming stripped 9 bases from V and 4 bases from J, with 12 bases between. This CDR3 is built from 13 residues. Germline loops: CDR1 MNHEY, CDR2 SVGAGI. The DNA of the CDR3 is TGTGCCAGTCGCAGGGGTAGCACCGGGGAGCTGTTTTTT. Translation: CASRRGSTGELFF.

The chain combines TRBV6-5 with TRBJ1-2; D ambiguous. Germline V gene sequence: CDR1 MNHEY, CDR2 SVGAGI. The V and J ends lost 7 bases and 0 bases respectively, with 9 bases between them. This CDR3 is built from 13 residues. CDR3 residues: CASTRGTNYGYTF. The CDR3 nucleotides read TGTGCCAGCACACGAGGGACTAACTATGGCTACACCTTC.

The chain couples TRBV19 to TRBJ1-5; a weak D match, TRBD1 (6 bases). This CDR3 spans 15 amino acids. V lost 8 bases, J lost 2 bases, and 16 bases lay in between. CDR1 LNHDA and CDR2 SQIVND come from the germline V gene (reference sequence). The CDR3 DNA reads as TGTGCCAGTGCCACCGGAGAGGGGGGCAATCAGCCCCAGCATTTT. It translates to CASATGEGGNQPQHF.

This chain connects TRBV4-3 to TRBJ1-5; a weak D match, TRBD1 (6 bases). Per the germline V gene, CDR1 is LGHNA and CDR2 is YSLEER. V was cut by 0 bases and J by 4 bases, with 16 bases left in between. The CDR3 runs to 17 residues. The CDR3 here is CASSQEIPRGGNQPQHF. The CDR3 DNA is TGCGCCAGCAGCCAAGAGATCCCCAGGGGAGGGAATCAGCCCCAGCATTTT.

The chain employs TRBV5-1 and TRBJ2-2; D is perhaps TRBD1 (5 bases). The germline V gene has CDR1 SGHRS and CDR2 YFSETQ. This CDR3 is 14 amino acids long. Trimming stripped 4 bases from V and 2 bases from J, with 9 bases between. The CDR3 reads CASSGQGNTGELFF. The CDR3 region has the DNA TGCGCCAGCAGCGGGCAGGGAAACACCGGGGAGCTGTTTTTT.

The CDR3, as DNA: TGTGCCAGCAGCCAAGAGGAAATAGCCATCTCGGTATACAATGAGCAGTTCTTC. It encodes CASSQEEIAISVYNEQFF. The chain joins TRBV3-1 (or the pseudogene TRBV3-2) to TRBJ2-1; D not resolved. The CDR3 extends over 18 amino acids. Between the trimmed V and J ends, which lost 0 bases and 4 bases, there was a span of 19 bases. Looked up from germline, CDR1 is LGHDT and CDR2 is YNNKEL (reference sequence).

The J gene is TRBJ1-3, the V gene TRBV15; D call uncertain. V was pared by 0 bases and J by 4 bases, with 10 bases between. CDR1 and CDR2 from the germline V gene are LNHNV and YYDKDF (reference sequence). There are 15 residues in the CDR3. CDR3: CATSRDPWRGNTIYF. CDR3 coding DNA: TGTGCCACCAGCAGAGATCCATGGAGAGGAAACACCATATATTTT.

This rearrangement joins TRBV12-3 or TRBV12-4 to TRBJ1-5, with 8 bases that match TRBD1. With V trimmed by 5 bases and J by 6 bases, 3 bases remained unmatched. CDR3 length: 13 amino acids. CDR3 in amino acids: CASSVDRAQPQHF. In DNA, the CDR3 is TGTGCCAGCAGTGTGGACAGGGCTCAGCCCCAGCATTTT.

This sequence joins TRBV7-3 and TRBJ2-2, with unresolved D. Germline V gene data show CDR1 as SGHTA and CDR2 as FQGTGA. The CDR3 runs to 14 residues. Trimming stripped 1 base from V and 7 bases from J, with 10 bases between. CDR3 coding DNA: TGTGCCAGCAGCTTAAGTCTAGACGGCGGGGAGCTGTTTTTT. Translated, it gives CASSLSLDGGELFF.

V is TRBV13 and J is TRBJ1-4; no firm D call. Between the trimmed V and J ends, which lost 5 bases and 0 bases, there was a span of 19 bases. The germline CDR1 and CDR2 sequences are PRHDT and FYEKMQ (reference sequence). This CDR3 spans 18 amino acids. For the CDR3, the DNA is TGTGCCAGCAGCCCAGTCGCGGCGGGCCGTGCAACTAATGAAAAACTGTTTTTT. It is translated as CASSPVAAGRATNEKLFF.

CDR3 in DNA: TGTGCCAGCAGTCCCGAGCGGGTATATGAAAAACTGTTTTTT. Its translation is CASSPERVYEKLFF. The rearrangement links TRBV27 to TRBJ1-4; D gene uncertain. CDR1 MNHEY and CDR2 SMNVEV come from the germline V gene (reference sequence). The CDR3 totals 14 residues. With 5 bases removed from V and 6 bases from J, the gap between germline ends came to 13 bases.

The chain joins TRBV5-4 to TRBJ2-5; D possibly corresponds to TRBD2 (6 bases). Germline assignment: CDR1 SGHNT and CDR2 YYREEE (reference sequence). Trimming cost V 4 bases and J 4 bases, with 14 bases left between them. The CDR3 totals 14 residues. The chain's CDR3 is CASSRDLSGETQYF. CDR3 DNA: TGTGCCAGCAGCCGTGATCTTAGCGGAGAGACCCAGTACTTC.

This clone was counted a single time. This rearrangement joins TRBV5-1 to TRBJ2-4; the D gene is possibly TRBD2 (5 bases). Trimming stripped 2 bases from V and 2 bases from J, with 8 bases between. Germline V lookup: CDR1 SGHRS, CDR2 YFSETQ. CDR3 length equals 14 residues. CDR3 protein: CASSLTSSKNIQYF. Written as DNA, the CDR3 is TGCGCCAGCAGCTTAACTAGTTCCAAAAACATTCAGTACTTC.

This clone was seen a handful of times. V and J are TRBV11-2 and TRBJ1-1; 7 bases align to TRBD1. The CDR3 covers 14 residues. From germline, CDR1 is SGHAT and CDR2 FQNNGV. The trim removed 3 bases at V and 7 bases at J, leaving 8 bases unmatched. The CDR3 here is CASSFGTYRGEAFF. The DNA for the CDR3 is TGTGCCAGCAGCTTCGGGACTTACAGGGGTGAAGCTTTCTTT.

The chain links TRBV25-1 to TRBJ2-1; 8 nucleotides align to TRBD1. After removal of 8 bases from V and 0 bases from J, the junction contained 3 bases not matched to a gene. The germline V gene has CDR1 MGHDK and CDR2 SYGVNS. This CDR3 spans 14 amino acids. The CDR3 here is CASRTGSSYNEQFF. In DNA, the CDR3 is TGTGCCAGCCGGACAGGGAGCTCCTACAATGAGCAGTTCTTC.

V and J are TRBV11-2 and TRBJ1-5; D gene ambiguous. Germline V gene sequence: CDR1 SGHAT, CDR2 FQNNGV. The CDR3 spans 13 residues. Trimming left V 0 bases short and J 6 bases short, with 6 bases between. The CDR3 reads CASSLDNGQPQHF. The CDR3 DNA follows: TGTGCCAGCAGCTTAGATAACGGTCAGCCCCAGCATTTT.

V gene TRBV11-2 combines with J gene TRBJ1-2, with 8 bases that match TRBD1. CDR3 length equals 17 residues. The germline gives CDR1 SGHAT, CDR2 FQNNGV. Trimming cost V 4 bases and J 1 base; bases outside gene matches: 11. In DNA form, the CDR3 reads TGTGCCAGCAGCTCAGGACAGGGAGGTTGGGTTAACTATGGCTACACCTTC. This sequence encodes CASSSGQGGWVNYGYTF.

The rearrangement joins TRBV2 to TRBJ2-5, with 9 bases fitting TRBD2. The ends lost 1 base at V and 4 bases at J; junction bases unmatched: 13. Germline CDR1 is SNHLY and CDR2 is FYNNEI. The CDR3 length is 18 residues. CDR3 in DNA: TGTGCCAGCAGTGAAGAACTAGCGGGTTCCCCCGAAGTAGAGACCCAGTACTTC. This codes for CASSEELAGSPEVETQYF.